The present T cell receptor beta chain was sequenced within a study of blood T cell repertoires in COVID-19. Study as a whole: Spain, Italy and the United States supplied samples that represented acute and convalescent COVID-19.

Authors' data handling: Amplifying reference gene primers gave estimates of nucleated cell counts. Some clones are missing from TCRdb's copy, which holds only in-frame ones; the method was immunoSEQ multiplex PCR. D and trimming come from the DNA, and the V and J calls and clone size come from that table. The table has roughly 280,000 clones, around nine tenths seen once. V was clipped by 5 bases and J by 1 base, with 15 bases between them. The CDR3 is 15 residues long. Germline V CDR1 and CDR2: MGHDK, SYGVNS. Seattle's enrolled individuals joined amid active infection and were then monitored longitudinally.

Sequencing was carried out using peripheral blood. The origin of this receptor is a woman aged 60 to 75 with COVID-19, enrolled during active disease. This rearrangement joins TRBV25-1 to TRBJ2-7; TRBD1 is a possible D gene (5 bases). The DNA for the CDR3 is TGTGCCAGCAGTCCGACGACAGCTATATCCTACGAGCAGTACTTC. As protein: CASSPTTAISYEQYF.